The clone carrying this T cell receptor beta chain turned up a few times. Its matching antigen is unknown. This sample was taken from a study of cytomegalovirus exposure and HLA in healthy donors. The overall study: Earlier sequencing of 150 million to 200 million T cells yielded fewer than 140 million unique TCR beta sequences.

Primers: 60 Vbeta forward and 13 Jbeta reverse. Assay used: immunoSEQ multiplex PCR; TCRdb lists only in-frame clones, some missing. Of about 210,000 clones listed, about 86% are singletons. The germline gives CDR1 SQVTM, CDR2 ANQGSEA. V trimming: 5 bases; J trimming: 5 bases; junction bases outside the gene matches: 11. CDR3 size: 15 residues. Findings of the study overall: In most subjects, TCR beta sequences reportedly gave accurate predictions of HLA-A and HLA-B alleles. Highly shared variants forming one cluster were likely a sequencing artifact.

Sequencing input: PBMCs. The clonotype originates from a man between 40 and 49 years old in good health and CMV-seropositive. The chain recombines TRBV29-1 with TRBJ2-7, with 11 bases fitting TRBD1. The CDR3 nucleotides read TGCAGCGTTACCGGAGGGGGACAGGGGGTCAACGAGCAGTACTTC. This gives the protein CSVTGGGQGVNEQYF.